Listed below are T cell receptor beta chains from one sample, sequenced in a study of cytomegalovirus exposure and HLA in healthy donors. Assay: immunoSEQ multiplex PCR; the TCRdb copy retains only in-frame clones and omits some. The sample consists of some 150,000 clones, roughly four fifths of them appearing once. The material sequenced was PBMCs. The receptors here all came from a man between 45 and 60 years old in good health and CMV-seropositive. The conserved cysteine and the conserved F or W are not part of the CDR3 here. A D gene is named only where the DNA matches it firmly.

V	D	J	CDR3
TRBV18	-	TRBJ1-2	ASSHQGGEGGYT
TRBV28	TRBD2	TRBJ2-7	ASKAAGVQSYEQY
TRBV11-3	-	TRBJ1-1	ASSVTGLTNTEAF
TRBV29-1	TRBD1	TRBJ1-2	SVGQGGNYGYT
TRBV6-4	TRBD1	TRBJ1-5	ATPPGSPTGVYSNQPQH
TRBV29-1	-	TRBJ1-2	SVDLGGYT
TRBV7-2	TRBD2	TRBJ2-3	ASSLVAGGDTQY
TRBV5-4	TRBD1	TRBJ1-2	ASSFNRGDGYT
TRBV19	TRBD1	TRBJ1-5	ASGTGYNQPQH
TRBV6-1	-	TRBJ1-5	ASSDDGNQPQH
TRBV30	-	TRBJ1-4	AWSARRVDEKLF
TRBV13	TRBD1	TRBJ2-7	ASSFWTGKVYEQY
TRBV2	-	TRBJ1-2	ASMGGAYGYT
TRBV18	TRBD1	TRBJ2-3	ASSTSRTGAGDTQY
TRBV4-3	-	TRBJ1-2	ASSQSRISYGYT
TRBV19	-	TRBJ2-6	ASSIGAHSGANVLT
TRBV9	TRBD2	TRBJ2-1	ASSVASGGYNEQF
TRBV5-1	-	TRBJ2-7	ASSLDVAGVGWEQY
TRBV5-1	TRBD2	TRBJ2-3	ASSLFSGGAGDTQY
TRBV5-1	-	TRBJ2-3	ASSLQGSSTDTQY
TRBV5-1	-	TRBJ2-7	ASSQNYEQY
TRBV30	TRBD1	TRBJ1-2	AWSASRGLGYGYT
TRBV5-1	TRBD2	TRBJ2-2	ASSLDGTSMRTIGELF
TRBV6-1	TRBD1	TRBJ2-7	ASSKPGQGTYEQY
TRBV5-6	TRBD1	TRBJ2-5	ASSLDRGAQETQY
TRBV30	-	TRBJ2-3	ALRGGGDTQY
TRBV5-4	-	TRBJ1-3	ASSLTQGPGNTIY
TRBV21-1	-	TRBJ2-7	ASSKLGAVSPYEQY
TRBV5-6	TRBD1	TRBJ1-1	ASSGGDRQGTEAF
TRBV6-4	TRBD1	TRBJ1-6	ASRGQGNGSPLH
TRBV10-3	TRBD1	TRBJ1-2	AISESRTGSGYT
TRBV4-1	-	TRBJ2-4	ASSQDRAPVGSQY
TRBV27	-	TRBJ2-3	ASSGWGSGTDTQY
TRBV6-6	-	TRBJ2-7	ASSYSLTGSYEQY
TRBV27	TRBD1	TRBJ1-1	ASSQQGAGNTEAF
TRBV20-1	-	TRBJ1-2	SLPVEGYT
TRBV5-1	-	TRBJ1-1	ASSLAQRTEAF
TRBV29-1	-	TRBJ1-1	STGRRNTEAF
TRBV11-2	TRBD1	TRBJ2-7	ASSRQGRVDYEQY
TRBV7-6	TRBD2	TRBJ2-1	ASSASGSLEQF
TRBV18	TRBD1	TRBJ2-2	ASSLPRPGGRTGELF
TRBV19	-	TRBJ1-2	ASSEGGNRDNYGYT
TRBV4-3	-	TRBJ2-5	ASSLGTSMQETQY
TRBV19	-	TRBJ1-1	ASSRRANTEAF
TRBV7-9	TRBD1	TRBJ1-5	ASSSGTGGYQPQH